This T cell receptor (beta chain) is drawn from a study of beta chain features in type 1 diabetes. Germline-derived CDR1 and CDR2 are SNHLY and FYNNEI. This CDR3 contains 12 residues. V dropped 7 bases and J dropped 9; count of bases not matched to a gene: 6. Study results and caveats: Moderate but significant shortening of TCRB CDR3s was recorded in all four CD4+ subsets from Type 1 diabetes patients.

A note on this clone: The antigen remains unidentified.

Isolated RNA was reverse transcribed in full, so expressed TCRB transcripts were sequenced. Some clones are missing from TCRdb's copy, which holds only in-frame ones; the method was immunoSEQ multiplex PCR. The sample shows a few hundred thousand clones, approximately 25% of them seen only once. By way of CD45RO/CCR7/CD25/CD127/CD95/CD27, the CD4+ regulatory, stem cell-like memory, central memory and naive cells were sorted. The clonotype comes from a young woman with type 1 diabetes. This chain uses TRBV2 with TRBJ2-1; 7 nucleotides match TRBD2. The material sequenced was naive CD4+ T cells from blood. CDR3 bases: TGTGCCAGCATGGGGAGGGGTGGTGAGCAGTTCTTC. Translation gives CASMGRGGEQFF.